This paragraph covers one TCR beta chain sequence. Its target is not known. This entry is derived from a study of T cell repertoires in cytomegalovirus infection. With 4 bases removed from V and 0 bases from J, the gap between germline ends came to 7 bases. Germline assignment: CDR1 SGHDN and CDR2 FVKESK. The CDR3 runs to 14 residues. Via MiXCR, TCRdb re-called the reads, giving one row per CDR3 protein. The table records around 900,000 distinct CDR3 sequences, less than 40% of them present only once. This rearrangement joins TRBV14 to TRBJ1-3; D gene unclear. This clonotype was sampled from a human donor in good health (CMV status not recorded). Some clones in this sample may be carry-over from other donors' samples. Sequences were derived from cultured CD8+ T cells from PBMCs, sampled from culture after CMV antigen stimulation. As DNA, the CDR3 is TGTGCCAGCAGCCCGACAATCTCTGGAAACACCATATATTTT. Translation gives CASSPTISGNTIYF.